The rows below give T cell receptor beta chains drawn from one sample of a study of blood T cell repertoires in COVID-19. The table came from immunoSEQ multiplex PCR; TCRdb's copy has only in-frame clones and leaves some out. This sample has a few hundred thousand clones, with roughly 79% found just once. The material sequenced was PBMCs or T cells enriched from blood (not recorded which). The receptor source for this set is a man aged 40-55 years who had recovered from COVID-19. Each CDR3 is given with its conserved first and last residue. The D gene is left open where the match is weak. Expanded clones are given a class, and other clones once, few, many or no size at all.

D: NA; V: TRBV11-3; size: NA; J: TRBJ1-1; DNA: TGTGCCAGCAGCTTATCGGGGATGAACACTGAAGCTTTCTTT; CDR3: CASSLSGMNTEAFF
D: NA; V: TRBV5-1; size: once; J: TRBJ2-2; DNA: TGCGCCAGCAGCTTCAGGGGCGACACCGGGGAGCTGTTTTTT; CDR3: CASSFRGDTGELFF
D: NA; V: TRBV2; size: NA; J: TRBJ2-3; DNA: TGTGCCAGCAGTGAATCCGCGGCGACAGATACGCAGTATTTT; CDR3: CASSESAATDTQYF
D: TRBD2; V: TRBV6-2/TRBV6-3; size: NA; J: TRBJ2-7; DNA: TGTGCCAGCAGTTACAGAGGCGGGAGTCACGACGAGCAGTACTTC; CDR3: CASSYRGGSHDEQYF
D: NA; V: TRBV3-1/TRBV3-2; size: once; J: TRBJ2-1; DNA: TGTGCCAGCAGCCAGGGACACCCTCTCTACAATGAGCAGTTCTTC; CDR3: CASSQGHPLYNEQFF
D: TRBD1; V: TRBV5-6; size: NA; J: TRBJ2-5; DNA: TGTGCCAGCAGCCGTAAGACAGGGGGCCCAGAGACCCAGTACTTC; CDR3: CASSRKTGGPETQYF
D: TRBD2; V: TRBV2; size: NA; J: TRBJ2-7; DNA: TGTGCCAGCTACGCGGGGGGGCTAAGCTCCTACGAGCAGTACTTC; CDR3: CASYAGGLSSYEQYF
D: TRBD2; V: TRBV5-4; size: NA; J: TRBJ2-3; DNA: TGTGCCAGCAGCTACCGGGGGGGCACAGATACGCAGTATTTT; CDR3: CASSYRGGTDTQYF
D: NA; V: TRBV25-1; size: NA; J: TRBJ2-2; DNA: TGTGCCAGCAGTGGAGGATTACGAGGAGGGCTGTTTTTT; CDR3: CASSGGLRGGLFF
D: TRBD2; V: TRBV5-8; size: NA; J: TRBJ2-1; DNA: TGTGCCAGCAGCTCGAGAGCCCTAGCGGAGTTGCACTCCTACAATGAGCAGTTCTTC; CDR3: CASSSRALAELHSYNEQFF
D: TRBD1; V: TRBV18; size: NA; J: TRBJ1-1; DNA: TGTGCCAGCTCAAATACAGGGGACAACACTGAAGCTTTCTTT; CDR3: CASSNTGDNTEAFF
D: NA; V: TRBV12-3/TRBV12-4; size: NA; J: TRBJ1-4; DNA: TGTGCCAGCAGTTTTATGCGAAAACTGTTTTTT; CDR3: CASSFMRKLFF
D: TRBD1; V: TRBV2; size: NA; J: TRBJ1-1; DNA: TGTGCCAGTAAGAAACCTGACAGGGATCGTTTGAACACTGAAGCTTTCTTT; CDR3: CASKKPDRDRLNTEAFF
D: NA; V: TRBV5-1; size: few; J: TRBJ1-5; DNA: TGCGCCAGCAGTACCGGGACTTTGAGTCAGCCCCAGCATTTT; CDR3: CASSTGTLSQPQHF
D: NA; V: TRBV7-9; size: NA; J: TRBJ1-1; DNA: TGTGCCAGCAGCTTCTTGGGGCACTTGAACACTGAAGCTTTCTTT; CDR3: CASSFLGHLNTEAFF
D: NA; V: TRBV18; size: few; J: TRBJ2-1; DNA: TGTGCCAGCTCCGTCGGTGTAGTCAATGAGCAGTTCTTC; CDR3: CASSVGVVNEQFF
D: NA; V: TRBV14; size: NA; J: TRBJ1-2; DNA: TGTGCCAGCAGTCTACAACGACGAGGCTATGGCTACACCTTC; CDR3: CASSLQRRGYGYTF
D: TRBD1; V: TRBV18; size: NA; J: TRBJ1-6; DNA: TGTGCCAGCTCACTGCTGGGGGGACAGGGGAATTCACCCCTCCACTTT; CDR3: CASSLLGGQGNSPLHF
D: NA; V: TRBV5-4; size: NA; J: TRBJ1-4; DNA: TGTGCCAGCAGCTTGCAGGGTGGAGAAAAACTGTTTTTT; CDR3: CASSLQGGEKLFF
D: TRBD1; V: TRBV4-1; size: NA; J: TRBJ1-2; DNA: TGCGCCAGCAGCACACCCAGGGGGCGTAACTATGGCTACACCTTC; CDR3: CASSTPRGRNYGYTF
D: NA; V: TRBV5-1; size: NA; J: TRBJ1-5; DNA: TGCGCCAGCAGCCCCGGAGGGCAAACTAATCAGCCCCAGCATTTT; CDR3: CASSPGGQTNQPQHF
D: NA; V: TRBV18; size: NA; J: TRBJ1-2; DNA: TGTGCCAGCTCACTCCTTTTACAGGGTTCTGGCTACACCTTC; CDR3: CASSLLLQGSGYTF